The TCR beta chain under discussion was sequenced for a study of control samples from healthy donors and cancer patients. J gave up 2 bases and V 3 bases, and 21 bases lay outside the gene matches. Germline V gene data show CDR1 as KGHDR and CDR2 as SFDVKD. The CDR3 loop spans 21 amino acids. Libraries were prepared by immunoSEQ multiplex PCR; TCRdb keeps only in-frame clonotypes and omits some of them. The repertoire consists of approximately 120,000 clones, with approximately 90% occurring once and the leading ten covering roughly 4%. The clonotype originates from a human donor in good health. The donor label of this sample is uncertain. What was sequenced was blood. The rearrangement uses TRBV24-1 and TRBJ2-3; 8 bases match TRBD1. CDR3 loop: CATSDESGGRGLWRNTDTQYF. The CDR3, as DNA: TGTGCCACCAGTGATGAATCAGGGGGCCGAGGATTGTGGCGGAACACAGATACGCAGTATTTT.